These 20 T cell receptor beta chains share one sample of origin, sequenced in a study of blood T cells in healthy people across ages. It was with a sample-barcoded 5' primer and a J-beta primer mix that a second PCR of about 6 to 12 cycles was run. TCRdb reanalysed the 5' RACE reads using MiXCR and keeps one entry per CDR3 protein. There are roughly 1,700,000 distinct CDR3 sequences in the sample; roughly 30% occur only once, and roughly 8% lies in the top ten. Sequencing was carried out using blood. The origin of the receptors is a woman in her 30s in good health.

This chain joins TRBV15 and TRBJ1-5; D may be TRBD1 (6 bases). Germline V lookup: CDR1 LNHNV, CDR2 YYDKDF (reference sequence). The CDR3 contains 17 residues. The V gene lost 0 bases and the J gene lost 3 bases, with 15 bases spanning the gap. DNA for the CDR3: TGTGCCACCAGCAGAGATCAGGGGAATCCTATCAATCAGCCCCAGCATTTT. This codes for CATSRDQGNPINQPQHF.

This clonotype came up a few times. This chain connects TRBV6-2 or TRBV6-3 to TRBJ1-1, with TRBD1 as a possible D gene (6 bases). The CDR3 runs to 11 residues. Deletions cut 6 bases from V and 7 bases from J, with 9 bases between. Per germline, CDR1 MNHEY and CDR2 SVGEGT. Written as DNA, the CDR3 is TGTGCCAGCAGACAGGGTAATGAAGCTTTCTTT. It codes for CASRQGNEAFF.

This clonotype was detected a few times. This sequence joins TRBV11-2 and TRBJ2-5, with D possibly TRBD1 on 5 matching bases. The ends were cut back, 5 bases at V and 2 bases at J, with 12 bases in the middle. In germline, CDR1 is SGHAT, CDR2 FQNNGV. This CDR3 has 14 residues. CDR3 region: CASSRTTEQETQYF. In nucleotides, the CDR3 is TGTGCCAGCAGCCGGACGACAGAACAAGAGACCCAGTACTTC. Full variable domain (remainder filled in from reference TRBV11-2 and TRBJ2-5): EAGVAQSPRYKIIEKRQSVAFWCNPISGHATLYWYQQILGQGPKLLIQFQNNGVVDDSQLPKDRFSAERLKGVDSTLKIQPAKLEDSAVYLCASSRTTEQETQYFGPGTRLLVL.

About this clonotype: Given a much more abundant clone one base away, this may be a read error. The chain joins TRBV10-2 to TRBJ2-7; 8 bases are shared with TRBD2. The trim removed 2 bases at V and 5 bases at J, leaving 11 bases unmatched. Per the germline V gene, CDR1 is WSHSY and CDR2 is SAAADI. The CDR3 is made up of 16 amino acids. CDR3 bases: TGCGCCAGCAGTGAGAGGACTAGCTCACTCAGGGACGAGCAGTACTTC. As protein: CASSERTSSLRDEQYF.

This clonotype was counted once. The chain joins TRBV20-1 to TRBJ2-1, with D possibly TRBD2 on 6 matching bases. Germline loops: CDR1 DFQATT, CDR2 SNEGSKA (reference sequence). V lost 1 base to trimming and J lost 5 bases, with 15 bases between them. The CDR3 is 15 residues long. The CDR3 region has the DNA TGCAGTGCTAGAGTTTGGCGGGACGGAAACAATGAGCAGTTCTTC. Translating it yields CSARVWRDGNNEQFF.

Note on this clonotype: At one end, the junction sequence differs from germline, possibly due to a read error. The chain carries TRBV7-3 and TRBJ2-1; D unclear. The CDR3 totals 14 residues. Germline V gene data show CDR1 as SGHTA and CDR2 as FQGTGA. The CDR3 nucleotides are TGTGTCAGCAGCTCCGGGCCTCGGAGCGATGAGCAGTTCTTC. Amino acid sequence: CVSSSGPRSDEQFF.

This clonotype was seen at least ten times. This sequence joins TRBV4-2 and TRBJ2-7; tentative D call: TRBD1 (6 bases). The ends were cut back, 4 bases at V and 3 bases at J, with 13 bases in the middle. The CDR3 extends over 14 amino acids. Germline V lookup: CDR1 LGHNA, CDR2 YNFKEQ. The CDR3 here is CASSPRTDIYEQYF. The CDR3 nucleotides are TGTGCCAGCAGCCCACGGACAGACATCTACGAGCAGTACTTC.

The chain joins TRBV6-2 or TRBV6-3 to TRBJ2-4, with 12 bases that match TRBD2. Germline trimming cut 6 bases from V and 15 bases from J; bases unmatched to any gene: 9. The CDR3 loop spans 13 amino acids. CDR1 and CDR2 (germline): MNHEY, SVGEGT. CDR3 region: CASSRPTSGSLYF. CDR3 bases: TGTGCCAGCAGCCGACCGACTAGCGGGAGCTTGTACTTC.

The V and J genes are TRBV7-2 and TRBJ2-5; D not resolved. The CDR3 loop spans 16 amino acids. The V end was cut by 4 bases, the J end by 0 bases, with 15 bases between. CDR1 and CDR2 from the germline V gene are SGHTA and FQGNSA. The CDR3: CASSYAMMANQETQYF. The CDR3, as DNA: TGTGCCAGCAGCTACGCGATGATGGCCAACCAAGAGACCCAGTACTTC.

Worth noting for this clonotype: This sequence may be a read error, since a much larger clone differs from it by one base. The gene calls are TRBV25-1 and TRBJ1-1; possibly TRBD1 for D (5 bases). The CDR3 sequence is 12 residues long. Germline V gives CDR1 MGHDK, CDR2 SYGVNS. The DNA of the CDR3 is TGTGCCGGCAGTGATAGGGGCACTGAAGCTTTCTTT. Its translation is CAGSDRGTEAFF.

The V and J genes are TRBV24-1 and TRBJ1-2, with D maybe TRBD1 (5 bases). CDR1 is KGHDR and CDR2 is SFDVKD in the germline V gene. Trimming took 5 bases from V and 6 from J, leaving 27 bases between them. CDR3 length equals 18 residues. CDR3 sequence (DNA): TGTGCCACCAGTGTTCCTCTCCGTGGGGGGTCAGGCTCCCATGGCTACACCTTC. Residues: CATSVPLRGGSGSHGYTF.

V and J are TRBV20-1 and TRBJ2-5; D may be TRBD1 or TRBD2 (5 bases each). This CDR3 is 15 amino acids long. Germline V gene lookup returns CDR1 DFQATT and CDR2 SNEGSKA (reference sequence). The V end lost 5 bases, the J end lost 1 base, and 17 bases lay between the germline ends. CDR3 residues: CSAASGRSLQETQYF. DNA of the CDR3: TGCAGTGCTGCCTCGGGACGGAGCCTCCAAGAGACCCAGTACTTC.

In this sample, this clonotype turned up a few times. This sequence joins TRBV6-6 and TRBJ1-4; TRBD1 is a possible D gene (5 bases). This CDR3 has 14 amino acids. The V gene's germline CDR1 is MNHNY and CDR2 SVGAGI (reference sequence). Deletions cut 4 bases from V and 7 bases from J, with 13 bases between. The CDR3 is CASSSLLGGEKLFF. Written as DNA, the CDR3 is TGTGCCAGCAGTTCCCTTTTGGGGGGTGAAAAACTGTTTTTT.

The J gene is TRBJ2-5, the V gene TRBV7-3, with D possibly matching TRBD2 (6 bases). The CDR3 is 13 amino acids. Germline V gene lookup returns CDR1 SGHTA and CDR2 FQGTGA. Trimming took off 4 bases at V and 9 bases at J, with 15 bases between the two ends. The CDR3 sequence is CASSSTTGRPQYF. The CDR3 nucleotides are TGTGCCAGCAGCTCCACCACCGGGAGACCCCAGTACTTC.

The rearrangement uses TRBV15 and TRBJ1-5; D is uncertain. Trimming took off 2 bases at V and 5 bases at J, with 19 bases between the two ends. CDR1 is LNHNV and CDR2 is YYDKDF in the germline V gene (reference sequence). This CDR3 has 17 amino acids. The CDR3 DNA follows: TGTGCCACCAGCAGACCCTCCACACGGGGAATCTATCAGCCCCAGCATTTT. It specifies CATSRPSTRGIYQPQHF. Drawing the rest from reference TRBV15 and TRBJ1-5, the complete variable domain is DAMVIQNPRYQVTQFGKPVTLSCSQTLNHNVMYWYQQKSSQAPKLLFHYYDKDFNNEADTPDNFQSRRPNTSFCFLDIRSPGLGDTAMYLCATSRPSTRGIYQPQHFGDGTRLSIL.

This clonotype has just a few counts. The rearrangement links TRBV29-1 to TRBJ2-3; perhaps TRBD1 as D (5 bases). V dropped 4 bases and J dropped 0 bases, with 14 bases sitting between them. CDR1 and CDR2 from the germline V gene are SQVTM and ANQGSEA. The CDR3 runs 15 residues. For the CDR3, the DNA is TGCAGCGTTGGGACCCTAGACAGAAGCACAGATACGCAGTATTTT. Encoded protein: CSVGTLDRSTDTQYF.

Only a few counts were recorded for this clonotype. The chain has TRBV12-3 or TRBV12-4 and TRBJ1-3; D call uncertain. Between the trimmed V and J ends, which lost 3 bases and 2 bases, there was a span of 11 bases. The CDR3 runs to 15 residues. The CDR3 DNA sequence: TGTGCCAGCAGTTTCTTCCGAGGAACTGGAAACACCATATATTTT. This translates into CASSFFRGTGNTIYF.

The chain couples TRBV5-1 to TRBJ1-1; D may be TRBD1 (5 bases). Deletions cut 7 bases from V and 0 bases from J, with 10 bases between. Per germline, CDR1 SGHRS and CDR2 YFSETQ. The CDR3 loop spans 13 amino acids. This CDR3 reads CASYQGMNTEAFF. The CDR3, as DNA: TGCGCCAGCTATCAGGGCATGAACACTGAAGCTTTCTTT.

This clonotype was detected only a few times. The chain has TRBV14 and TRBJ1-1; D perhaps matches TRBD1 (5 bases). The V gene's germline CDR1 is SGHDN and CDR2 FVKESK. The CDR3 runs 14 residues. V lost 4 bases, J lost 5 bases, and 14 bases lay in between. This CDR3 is CASSRMGVGTEAFF. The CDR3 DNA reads TGTGCCAGCAGCCGGATGGGGGTTGGGACTGAAGCTTTCTTT.

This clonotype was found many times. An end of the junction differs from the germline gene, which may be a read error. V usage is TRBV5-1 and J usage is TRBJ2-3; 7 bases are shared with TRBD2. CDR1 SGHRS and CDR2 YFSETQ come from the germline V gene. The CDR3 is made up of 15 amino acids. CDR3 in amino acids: CASSSGGTSTDTQYF. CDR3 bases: TGTGCCAGCAGTTCCGGGGGGACTAGCACAGATACGCAGTATTTT.